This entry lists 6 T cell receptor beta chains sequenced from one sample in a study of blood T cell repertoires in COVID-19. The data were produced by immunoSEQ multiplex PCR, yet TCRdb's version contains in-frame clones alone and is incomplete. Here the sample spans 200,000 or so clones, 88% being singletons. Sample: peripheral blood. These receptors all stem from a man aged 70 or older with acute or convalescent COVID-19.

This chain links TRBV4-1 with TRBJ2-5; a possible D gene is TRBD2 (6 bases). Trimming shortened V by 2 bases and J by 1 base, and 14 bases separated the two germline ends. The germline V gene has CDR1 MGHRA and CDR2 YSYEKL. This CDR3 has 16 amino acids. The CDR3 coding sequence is TGCGCCAGCAGCCAATCGGAGGGTCTCCCCCAAGAGACCCAGTACTTC. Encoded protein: CASSQSEGLPQETQYF.

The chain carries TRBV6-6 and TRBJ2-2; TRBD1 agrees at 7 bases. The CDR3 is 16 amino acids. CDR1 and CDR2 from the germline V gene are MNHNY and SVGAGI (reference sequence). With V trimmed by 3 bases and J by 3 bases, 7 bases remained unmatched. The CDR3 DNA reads TGTGCCAGCAGTTATTGGGGCCAGGGGGACACCGGGGAGCTGTTTTTT. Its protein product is CASSYWGQGDTGELFF.

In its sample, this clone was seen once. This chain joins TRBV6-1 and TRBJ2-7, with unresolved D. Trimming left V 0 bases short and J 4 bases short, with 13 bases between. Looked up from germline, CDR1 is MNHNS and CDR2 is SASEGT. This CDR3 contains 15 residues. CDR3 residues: CASSEAGHSLYEQYF. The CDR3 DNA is TGTGCCAGCAGTGAAGCAGGCCACAGTCTTTACGAGCAGTACTTC.

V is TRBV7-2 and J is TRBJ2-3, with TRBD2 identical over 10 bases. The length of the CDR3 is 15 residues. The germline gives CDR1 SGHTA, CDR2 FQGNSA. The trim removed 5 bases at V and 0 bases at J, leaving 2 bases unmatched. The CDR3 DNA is TGTGCCAGCAGCCTGACTAGCGGGAGCACAGATACGCAGTATTTT. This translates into CASSLTSGSTDTQYF.

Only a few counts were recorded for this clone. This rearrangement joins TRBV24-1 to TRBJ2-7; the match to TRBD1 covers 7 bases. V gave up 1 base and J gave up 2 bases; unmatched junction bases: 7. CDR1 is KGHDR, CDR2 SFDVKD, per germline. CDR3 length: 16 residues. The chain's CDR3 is CATSDFAGGNPYEQYF. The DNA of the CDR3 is TGTGCCACCAGTGATTTTGCAGGGGGTAACCCCTACGAGCAGTACTTC.

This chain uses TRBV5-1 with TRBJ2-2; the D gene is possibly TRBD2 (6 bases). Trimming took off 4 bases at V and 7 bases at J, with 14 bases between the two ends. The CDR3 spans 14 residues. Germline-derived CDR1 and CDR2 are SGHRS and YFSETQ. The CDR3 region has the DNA TGCGCCAGCAGCGGGCAGCGGGCCGGCGGGGAGCTGTTTTTT. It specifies CASSGQRAGGELFF.